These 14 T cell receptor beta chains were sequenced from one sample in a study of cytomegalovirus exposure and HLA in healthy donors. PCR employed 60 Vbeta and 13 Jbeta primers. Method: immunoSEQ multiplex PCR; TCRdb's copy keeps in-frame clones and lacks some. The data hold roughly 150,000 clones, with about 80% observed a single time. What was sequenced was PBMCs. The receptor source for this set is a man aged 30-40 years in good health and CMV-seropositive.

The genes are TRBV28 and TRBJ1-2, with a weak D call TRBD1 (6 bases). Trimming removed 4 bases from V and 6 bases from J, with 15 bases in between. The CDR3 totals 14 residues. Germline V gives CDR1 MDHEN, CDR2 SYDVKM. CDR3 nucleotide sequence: TGTGCCAGCAGTTATGCAGGGGCCAAACATGGCTACACCTTC. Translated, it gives CASSYAGAKHGYTF.

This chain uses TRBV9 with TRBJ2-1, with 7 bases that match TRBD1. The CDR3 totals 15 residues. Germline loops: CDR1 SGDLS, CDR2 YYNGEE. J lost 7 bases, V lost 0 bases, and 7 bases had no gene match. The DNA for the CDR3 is TGTGCCAGCAGCGTAGCTGGACAGGTGATGAATGAGCAGTTCTTC. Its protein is CASSVAGQVMNEQFF.

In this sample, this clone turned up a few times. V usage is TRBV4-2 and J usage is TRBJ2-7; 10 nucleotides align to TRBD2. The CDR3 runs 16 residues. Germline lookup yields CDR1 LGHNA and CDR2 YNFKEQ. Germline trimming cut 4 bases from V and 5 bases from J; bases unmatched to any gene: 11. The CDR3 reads CASSPLKAGGFHEQYF. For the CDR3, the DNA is TGTGCCAGCAGCCCCCTAAAAGCGGGAGGGTTCCACGAGCAGTACTTC.

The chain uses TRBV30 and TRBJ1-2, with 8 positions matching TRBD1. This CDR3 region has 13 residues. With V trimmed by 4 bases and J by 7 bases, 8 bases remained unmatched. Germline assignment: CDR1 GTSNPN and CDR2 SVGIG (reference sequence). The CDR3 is CAWNGQGASGYTF. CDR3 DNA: TGTGCCTGGAATGGTCAGGGGGCGAGTGGCTACACCTTC. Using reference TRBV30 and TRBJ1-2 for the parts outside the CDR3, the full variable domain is SQTIHQWPATLVQPVGSPLSLECTVEGTSNPNLYWYRQAAGRGLQLLFYSVGIGQISSEVPQNLSASRPQDRQFILSSKKLLLSDSGFYLCAWNGQGASGYTFGSGTRLTVV.

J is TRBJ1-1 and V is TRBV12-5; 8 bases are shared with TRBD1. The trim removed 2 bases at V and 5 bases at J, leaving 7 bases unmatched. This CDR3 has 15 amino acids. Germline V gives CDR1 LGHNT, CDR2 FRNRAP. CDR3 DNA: TGTGCTAGTGGTTTGTATACAGGGGGAACTACTGAAGCTTTCTTT. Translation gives CASGLYTGGTTEAFF.

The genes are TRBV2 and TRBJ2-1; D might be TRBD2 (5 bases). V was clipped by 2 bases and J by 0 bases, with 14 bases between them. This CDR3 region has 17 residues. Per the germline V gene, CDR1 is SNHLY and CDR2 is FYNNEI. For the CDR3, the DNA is TGTGCCAGCAGTGAACATGTCGCGGGTACCTCCTACAATGAGCAGTTCTTC. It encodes CASSEHVAGTSYNEQFF.

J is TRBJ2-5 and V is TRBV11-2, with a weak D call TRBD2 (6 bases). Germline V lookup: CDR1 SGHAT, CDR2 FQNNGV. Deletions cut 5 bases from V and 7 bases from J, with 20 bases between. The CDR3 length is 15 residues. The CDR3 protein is CASSTPRLVGGTQYF. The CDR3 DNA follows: TGTGCCAGCAGCACCCCTAGACTGGTGGGGGGGACCCAGTACTTC.

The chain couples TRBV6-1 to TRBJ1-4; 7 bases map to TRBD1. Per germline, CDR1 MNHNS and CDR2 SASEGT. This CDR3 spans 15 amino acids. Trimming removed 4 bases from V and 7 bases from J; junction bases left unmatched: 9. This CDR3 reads CASSGTGATGEKLFF. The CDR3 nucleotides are TGTGCCAGCAGTGGAACAGGGGCGACCGGTGAAAAACTGTTTTTT.

CDR3 region: CASSLDGTGGSYEQYF. The CDR3 nucleotides are TGCGCCAGCAGCTTGGACGGGACAGGGGGTTCCTACGAGCAGTACTTC. This chain connects TRBV5-1 to TRBJ2-7, with 11 bases lining up with TRBD1. Trimming took 0 bases from V and 1 from J; bases not matched to a gene: 3. Germline V gene lookup returns CDR1 SGHRS and CDR2 YFSETQ. CDR3 length: 16 amino acids.

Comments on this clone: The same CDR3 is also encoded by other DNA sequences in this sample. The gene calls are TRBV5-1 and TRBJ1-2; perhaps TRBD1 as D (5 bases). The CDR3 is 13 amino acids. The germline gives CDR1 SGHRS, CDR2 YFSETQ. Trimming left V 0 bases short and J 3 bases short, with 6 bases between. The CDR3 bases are TGCGCCAGCAGCTTGGTCAGGGACTATGGCTACACCTTC. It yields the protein CASSLVRDYGYTF. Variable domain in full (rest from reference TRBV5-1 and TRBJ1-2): KAGVTQTPRYLIKTRGQQVTLSCSPISGHRSVSWYQQTPGQGLQFLFEYFSETQRNKGNFPGRFSGRQFSNSRSEMNVSTLELGDSALYLCASSLVRDYGYTFGSGTRLTVV.

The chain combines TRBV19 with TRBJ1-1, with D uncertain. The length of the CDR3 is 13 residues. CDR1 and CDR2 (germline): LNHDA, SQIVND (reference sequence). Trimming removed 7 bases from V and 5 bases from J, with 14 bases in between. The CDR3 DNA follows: TGTGCCAGTATAGAGGGTGCGCATACTGAAGCTTTCTTT. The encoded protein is CASIEGAHTEAFF.

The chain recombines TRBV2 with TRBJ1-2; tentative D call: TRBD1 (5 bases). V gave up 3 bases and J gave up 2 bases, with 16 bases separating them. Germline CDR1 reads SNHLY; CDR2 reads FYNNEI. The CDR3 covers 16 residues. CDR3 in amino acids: CASSEPGGTSNYGYTF. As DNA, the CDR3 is TGTGCCAGCAGTGAGCCTGGGGGGACCTCAAACTATGGCTACACCTTC.

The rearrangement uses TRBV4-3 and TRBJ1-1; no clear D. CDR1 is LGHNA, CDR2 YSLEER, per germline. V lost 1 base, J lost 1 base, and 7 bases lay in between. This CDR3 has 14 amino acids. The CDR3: CASSQAEGNTEAFF. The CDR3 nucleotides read TGCGCCAGCAGCCAAGCAGAGGGGAACACTGAAGCTTTCTTT.

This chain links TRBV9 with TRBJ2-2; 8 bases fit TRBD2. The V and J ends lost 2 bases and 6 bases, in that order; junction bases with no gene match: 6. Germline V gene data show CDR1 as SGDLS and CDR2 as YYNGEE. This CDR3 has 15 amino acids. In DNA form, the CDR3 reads TGTGCCAGCAGCGTCGGGACTAGTCGGTCCGGGGAGCTGTTTTTT. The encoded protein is CASSVGTSRSGELFF.